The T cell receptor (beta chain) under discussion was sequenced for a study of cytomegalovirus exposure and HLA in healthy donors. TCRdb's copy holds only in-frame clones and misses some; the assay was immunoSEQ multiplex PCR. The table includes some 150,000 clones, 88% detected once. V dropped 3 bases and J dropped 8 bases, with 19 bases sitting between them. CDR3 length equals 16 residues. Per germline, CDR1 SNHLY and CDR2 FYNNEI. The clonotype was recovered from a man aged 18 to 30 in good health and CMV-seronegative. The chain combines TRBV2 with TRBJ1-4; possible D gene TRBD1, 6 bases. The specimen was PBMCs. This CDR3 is CASSENLGAEAEKLFF. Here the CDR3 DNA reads TGTGCCAGCAGTGAGAATCTGGGGGCCGAAGCAGAAAAACTGTTTTTT. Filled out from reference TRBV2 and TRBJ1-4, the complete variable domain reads EPEVTQTPSHQVTQMGQEVILRCVPISNHLYFYWYRQILGQKVEFLVSFYNNEISEKSEIFDDQFSVERPDGSNFTLKIRSTKLEDSAMYFCASSENLGAEAEKLFFGSGTQLSVL.